This T cell receptor beta chain comes out of a study of beta chain features in type 1 diabetes. Study summary: Cell yields, gender and age were similar in healthy donors and patients. Findings of the study overall: cDNA-based reads could over-represent cells with high TCR expression. Across patients, naive, central memory and Treg TCRB repertoires exhibited apparently greater similarity than was observed across healthy donors.

This clone occurred a few times. Its antigen is undetermined. Sorted populations were all over 98% pure. Every bit of the isolated RNA underwent reverse transcription, so sequencing read expressed TCRB transcripts. Some clones are missing from TCRdb's copy, which holds only in-frame ones; the method was immunoSEQ multiplex PCR. This table has 500,000 to 700,000 clones, 15% appearing once. From germline, CDR1 is SGHTA and CDR2 FQGNSA. This CDR3 has 14 amino acids. After removal of 3 bases from V and 7 bases from J, the junction contained 7 bases not matched to a gene. V and J are TRBV7-2 and TRBJ2-7, with 9 nucleotides matching TRBD2. This TCR was recovered from a man aged 18-30 years in good health. Sequencing was carried out using naive CD4+ T cells from blood. The CDR3 reads CASSFLAGAREQYF. The DNA for the CDR3 is TGTGCCAGCAGCTTCTTAGCGGGAGCAAGGGAGCAGTACTTC.